This is a list of T cell receptor beta chains from one sample in a study of T cell responses to AZD1222 COVID-19 vaccine. The table came from immunoSEQ multiplex PCR; TCRdb's copy has only in-frame clones and leaves some out. The repertoire holds 150,000 or so clones, with 88% as singletons. Here the sequenced sample was peripheral blood, taken on day 0 of AZD1222 vaccination. The receptors were gathered from an adult in good health. CDR3s include the opening cysteine and the closing phenylalanine or tryptophan. Each record gives: clone size, D gene, V gene, J gene, CDR3 DNA, CDR3 protein. The D gene is left open where the match is weak. Size values are once, few and many counts, or a class for expanded clones, and some rows have none.

size: NA; D: TRBD2; V: TRBV7-9; J: TRBJ2-3; DNA: TGTGCCAGCAGCCCGAGCGGGAGAACAGATACGCAGTATTTT; CDR3: CASSPSGRTDTQYF
size: NA; D: TRBD1; V: TRBV24-1; J: TRBJ2-3; DNA: TGTGCCACCAGCAAAGACAGGGTATTATATTTT; CDR3: CATSKDRVLYF
size: NA; D: TRBD2; V: TRBV5-1; J: TRBJ2-1; DNA: TGCGCCAGCAGCTTCTCTAGCGGCTACAATGAGCAGTTCTTC; CDR3: CASSFSSGYNEQFF
size: NA; D: NA; V: TRBV5-1; J: TRBJ1-6; DNA: TGCGCCAGCAGCGAACAGAGTACGAATTCACCCCTCCACTTT; CDR3: CASSEQSTNSPLHF
size: NA; D: TRBD1; V: TRBV6-2/TRBV6-3; J: TRBJ2-4; DNA: TGTGCCAGCAGTTACAAGGTACCGGGACAGAACCCCATTCAGTACTTC; CDR3: CASSYKVPGQNPIQYF
size: NA; D: NA; V: TRBV23-1; J: TRBJ2-7; DNA: TGCGCCAGCAGTCAGAACAGGACCGTTGGATACGAGCAGTACTTC; CDR3: CASSQNRTVGYEQYF
size: NA; D: NA; V: TRBV5-1; J: TRBJ1-2; DNA: TGCGCCAGCAGCTTGAGGGACAATGAACGGGGTGGCTACACCTTC; CDR3: CASSLRDNERGGYTF
size: NA; D: NA; V: TRBV4-2; J: TRBJ2-7; DNA: TGTGCCAGCAGCCAAGTAGGGAGCTCCTACGAGCAGTACTTC; CDR3: CASSQVGSSYEQYF
size: NA; D: TRBD2; V: TRBV11-3; J: TRBJ2-1; DNA: TGTGCCAGCAGCTTAATAGGCGGGAGGGCGGAAAATGAGCAGTTCTTC; CDR3: CASSLIGGRAENEQFF
size: NA; D: TRBD2; V: TRBV7-2; J: TRBJ2-5; DNA: TGTGCCAGCAGCGCCCCCTTAGGACTAGCGGGAGTGGAGACCCAGTACTTC; CDR3: CASSAPLGLAGVETQYF
size: once; D: TRBD2; V: TRBV7-2; J: TRBJ2-7; DNA: TGTGCCAGCAGCTTCCCGACTAGCGCTAACCTTCCTCGAACCTACGAGCAGTACTTC; CDR3: CASSFPTSANLPRTYEQYF
size: NA; D: NA; V: TRBV9; J: TRBJ1-2; DNA: TGTGCCAGCAGCGTCGACGGAGACTATGGCTACACCTTC; CDR3: CASSVDGDYGYTF
size: NA; D: NA; V: TRBV10-3; J: TRBJ1-2; DNA: TGTGCCATCTTTTGGGGACCTCAACTGGGCTACACCTTC; CDR3: CAIFWGPQLGYTF
size: NA; D: TRBD1; V: TRBV19; J: TRBJ1-1; DNA: TGTGCCAGTAGTATTACGGACAGGGCAAACACTGAAGCTTTCTTT; CDR3: CASSITDRANTEAFF
size: NA; D: NA; V: TRBV30; J: TRBJ1-2; DNA: TGTGCCTGGAATCCCCCAAATGCGGGGTCCTATGGCTACACCTTC; CDR3: CAWNPPNAGSYGYTF
size: once; D: NA; V: TRBV11-3; J: TRBJ2-7; DNA: TGTGCCAGCACCAGCTCCTACGAGCAGTACTTC; CDR3: CASTSSYEQYF
size: NA; D: TRBD1; V: TRBV6-5; J: TRBJ1-4; DNA: TGTGCCAGCAGTTCTCTACCGACAGGGAAGGGTGAAAAACTGTTTTTT; CDR3: CASSSLPTGKGEKLFF
size: NA; D: TRBD2; V: TRBV7-2; J: TRBJ2-3; DNA: TGTGCCAGCAGGATAGGACTAGCGGGGGCTAGCACAGATACGCAGTATTTT; CDR3: CASRIGLAGASTDTQYF
size: NA; D: NA; V: TRBV5-4; J: TRBJ1-3; DNA: TGTGCCAGCAGCCCCTCGACGGGGAGTCACACCATATATTTT; CDR3: CASSPSTGSHTIYF
size: once; D: NA; V: TRBV19; J: TRBJ2-2; DNA: TGTGCCAGTAGTGACCCCTATGGGGAGCTGTTTTTT; CDR3: CASSDPYGELFF
size: NA; D: TRBD1; V: TRBV7-9; J: TRBJ1-2; DNA: TGTGCCAGCAAGCAGGGGGGGTTACAAATCTATGGCTACACCTTC; CDR3: CASKQGGLQIYGYTF
size: NA; D: TRBD1; V: TRBV28; J: TRBJ2-7; DNA: TGTGCCAGCAGTTTTTCCGGGACAGGTCTGGACGAGCAGTACTTC; CDR3: CASSFSGTGLDEQYF
size: NA; D: TRBD1; V: TRBV5-6; J: TRBJ1-1; DNA: TGTGCCAGCAGCTTGGTCTTGCACAGGGGGAAATCAAACACTGAAGCTTTCTTT; CDR3: CASSLVLHRGKSNTEAFF
size: NA; D: NA; V: TRBV19; J: TRBJ1-1; DNA: TGTGCCAGTGCCAGGGGTCTTGAAGCTTTCTTT; CDR3: CASARGLEAFF
size: NA; D: NA; V: TRBV6-5; J: TRBJ2-1; DNA: TGTGCCAGCAGTTACGACACGGAGCATCCGACCAATGAGCAGTTCTTC; CDR3: CASSYDTEHPTNEQFF